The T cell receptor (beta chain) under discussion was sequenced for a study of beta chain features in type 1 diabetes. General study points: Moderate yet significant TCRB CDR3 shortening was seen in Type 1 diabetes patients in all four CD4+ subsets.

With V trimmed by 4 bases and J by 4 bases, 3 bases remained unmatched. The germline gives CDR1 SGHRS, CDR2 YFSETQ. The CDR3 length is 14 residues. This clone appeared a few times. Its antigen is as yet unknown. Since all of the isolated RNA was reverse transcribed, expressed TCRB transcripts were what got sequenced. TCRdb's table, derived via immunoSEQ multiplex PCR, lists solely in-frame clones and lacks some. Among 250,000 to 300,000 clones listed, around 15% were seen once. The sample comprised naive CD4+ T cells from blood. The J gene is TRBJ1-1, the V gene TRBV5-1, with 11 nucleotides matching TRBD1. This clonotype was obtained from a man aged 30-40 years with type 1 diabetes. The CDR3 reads CASSIGTGGTEAFF. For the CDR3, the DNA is TGCGCCAGCAGCATCGGGACAGGGGGCACTGAAGCTTTCTTT.